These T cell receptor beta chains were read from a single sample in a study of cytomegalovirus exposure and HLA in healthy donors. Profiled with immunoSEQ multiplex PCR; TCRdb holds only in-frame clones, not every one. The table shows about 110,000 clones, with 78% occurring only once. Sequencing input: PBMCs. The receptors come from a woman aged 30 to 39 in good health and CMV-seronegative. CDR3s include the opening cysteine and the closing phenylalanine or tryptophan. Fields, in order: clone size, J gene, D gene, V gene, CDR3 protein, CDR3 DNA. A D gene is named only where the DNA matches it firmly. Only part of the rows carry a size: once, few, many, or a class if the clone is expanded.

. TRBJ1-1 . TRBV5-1 CASSLRGGATEAFF TGCGCCAGCAGCCTGAGGGGGGGGGCCACTGAAGCTTTCTTT
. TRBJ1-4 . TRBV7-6 CASSPSVGHNEKLFF TGTGCCAGCAGCCCATCAGTGGGACATAATGAAAAACTGTTTTTT
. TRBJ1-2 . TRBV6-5 CASSYGTEGYGYTF TGTGCCAGCAGTTACGGTACGGAGGGCTATGGCTACACCTTC
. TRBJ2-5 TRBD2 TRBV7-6 CASSFKPGGRETQYF TGTGCCAGCAGCTTCAAGCCGGGAGGCCGAGAGACCCAGTACTTC
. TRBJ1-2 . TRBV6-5 CASSYRGGYTF TGTGCCAGCAGTTACCGGGGTGGCTACACCTTC
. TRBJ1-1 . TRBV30 CAGKQGTEAFF TGTGCCGGTAAACAGGGAACTGAAGCTTTCTTT
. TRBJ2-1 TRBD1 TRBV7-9 CASSLVLGQTQFF TGTGCCAGCAGCTTAGTTTTGGGACAGACGCAGTTCTTC
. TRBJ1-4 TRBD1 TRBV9 CASSAGTAEKLFF TGTGCCAGCAGCGCCGGGACAGCGGAAAAACTGTTTTTT
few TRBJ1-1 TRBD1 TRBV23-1 CASSQSGTGVGRTEAFF TGCGCCAGCAGTCAATCGGGGACAGGCGTCGGGCGGACTGAAGCTTTCTTT
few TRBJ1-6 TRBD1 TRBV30 CAWSLGQGDSPLHF TGTGCCTGGAGTTTAGGACAGGGAGATTCACCCCTCCACTTT
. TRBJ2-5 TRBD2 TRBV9 CASSAGLAGGQETQYF TGTGCCAGCAGCGCCGGACTAGCGGGAGGACAAGAGACCCAGTACTTC
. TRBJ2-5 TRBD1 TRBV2 CASNWDRKETQYF TGTGCCAGCAACTGGGACAGGAAAGAGACCCAGTACTTC
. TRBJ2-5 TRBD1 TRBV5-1 CASSSGQGAETQYF TGCGCCAGCAGCTCGGGCCAGGGGGCCGAGACCCAGTACTTC
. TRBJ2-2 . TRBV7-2 CASSALQGSGELFF TGTGCCAGCAGCGCGTTACAGGGCTCCGGGGAGCTGTTTTTT
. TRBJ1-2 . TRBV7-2 CASSFHSGVFSGGDGYTF TGTGCCAGCAGCTTTCACTCCGGGGTGTTTAGCGGGGGGGATGGCTACACCTTC
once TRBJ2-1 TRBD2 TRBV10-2 CASTTPGLADNEQFF TGCGCCAGCACCACCCCGGGACTAGCGGACAATGAGCAGTTCTTC
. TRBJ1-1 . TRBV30 CAWDGFLERNTEAFF TGTGCCTGGGACGGGTTCCTTGAAAGGAACACTGAAGCTTTCTTT
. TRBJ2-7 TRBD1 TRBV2 CATTRDSYEQYF TGTGCCACTACCCGGGACAGCTACGAGCAGTACTTC
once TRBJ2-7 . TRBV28 CASSFFDMSEQYF TGTGCCAGCAGTTTTTTTGATATGAGCGAGCAGTACTTC
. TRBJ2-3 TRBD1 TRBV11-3 CASSPGTASTDTQYF TGTGCCAGCAGCCCAGGGACAGCTAGCACAGATACGCAGTATTTT
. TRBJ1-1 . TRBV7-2 CASSSLMNTEAFF TGTGCCAGCAGCTCTCTAATGAACACTGAAGCTTTCTTT
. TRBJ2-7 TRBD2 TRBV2 CASTGTSGSYEQYF TGTGCCAGCACCGGGACTAGCGGATCCTACGAGCAGTACTTC
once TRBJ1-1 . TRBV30 CAWRAEGEAFF TGTGCCTGGAGGGCGGAGGGGGAAGCTTTCTTT
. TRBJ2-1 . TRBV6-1 CASSEARSQTYNEQFF TGTGCCAGCAGTGAAGCAAGGAGCCAAACCTACAATGAGCAGTTCTTC
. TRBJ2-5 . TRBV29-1 CSVEAAGRTVQYF TGCAGCGTTGAAGCGGCGGGGCGGACTGTGCAGTACTTC
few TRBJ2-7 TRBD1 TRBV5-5 CASSGGQAYEQYF TGTGCCAGCAGCGGGGGACAGGCCTACGAGCAGTACTTC
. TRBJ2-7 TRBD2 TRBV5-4 CASSIGLAGGPWSYEQYF TGTGCCAGCAGCATAGGACTAGCGGGAGGGCCTTGGTCCTACGAGCAGTACTTC
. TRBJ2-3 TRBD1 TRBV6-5 CASRTGSSRSQYF TGTGCCAGCAGGACAGGGTCCTCGCGTTCGCAGTATTTT
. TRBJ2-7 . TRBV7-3 CASSLGSQPTYEQYF TGTGCCAGCAGCCTAGGTAGCCAACCGACCTACGAGCAGTACTTC
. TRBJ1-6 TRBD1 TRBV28 CASSRDRTGLAPLHF TGTGCCAGCAGTCGAGATCGGACAGGTTTGGCACCCCTCCACTTT
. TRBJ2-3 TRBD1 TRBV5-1 CASSFLPDRASTDTQYF TGCGCCAGCAGCTTCTTGCCGGACAGGGCGAGCACAGATACGCAGTATTTT